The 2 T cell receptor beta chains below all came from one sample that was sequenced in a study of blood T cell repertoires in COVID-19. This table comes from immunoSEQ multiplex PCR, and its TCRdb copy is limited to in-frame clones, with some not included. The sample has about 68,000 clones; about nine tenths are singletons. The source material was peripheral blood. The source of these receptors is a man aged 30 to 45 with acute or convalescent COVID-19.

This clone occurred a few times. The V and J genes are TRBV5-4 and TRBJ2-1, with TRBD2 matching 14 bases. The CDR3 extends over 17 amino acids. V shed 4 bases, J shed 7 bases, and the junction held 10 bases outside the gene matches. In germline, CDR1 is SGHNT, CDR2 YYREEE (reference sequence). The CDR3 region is CASSEGTSGRSGNEQFF. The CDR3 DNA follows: TGTGCCAGCAGCGAAGGGACTAGCGGGAGATCAGGGAATGAGCAGTTCTTC.

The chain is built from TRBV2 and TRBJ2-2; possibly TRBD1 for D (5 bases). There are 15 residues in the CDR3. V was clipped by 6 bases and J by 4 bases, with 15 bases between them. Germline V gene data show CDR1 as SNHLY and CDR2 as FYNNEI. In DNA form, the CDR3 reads TGTGCCAGCAGCCCGATTCAAGGGGCCACCGGGGAGCTGTTTTTT. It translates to CASSPIQGATGELFF.